This T cell receptor (gamma chain) was sequenced for a study of Vδ1+ human thymocytes. Study-level findings and limits: Highly polyclonal TRG and TRD repertoires with Gaussian CDR3 length distributions appeared in thymus. About 20% of thymic delta-chain sequences were Vdelta2, with few Vdelta3, unlike blood Vdelta1+ controls.

Sequences come from RNA converted to cDNA by reverse transcription. CDR3 amplicons came from multiplex PCR with pooled V-gene forward and constant-region reverse primers. TCRdb processed the multiplex PCR reads again with the CATT caller. The table includes tens of thousands of gamma-chain clones, roughly 13% detected once. Germline assignment: CDR1 EGSNGY and CDR2 YDSYNSKV. V gave up 2 bases and J gave up 3 bases; unmatched junction bases: 19. The CDR3 sequence is 18 residues long. To note about this clone: What it binds is not known.

The sorted cells were CD3+ Vdelta1+ Vdelta2- thymocytes from alphabeta-depleted thymus. The chain carries TRGV2 and TRGJ1 or TRGJ2. Sequenced: Vdelta1+ gamma-delta thymocytes from the thymus. Stated subset: FACS-sorted CD3+ TCRalphabeta- TCRVdelta1+ TCRVdelta2- thymocytes. The TCR comes from a child under two years old who had congenital heart surgery. CDR3 loop: CATWDVQFPPRTYYKKLF. The CDR3 region has the DNA TGTGCCACCTGGGACGTCCAATTCCCTCCCCGAACTTATTATAAGAAACTCTTT.